This T cell receptor beta chain is drawn from a study of cytomegalovirus exposure and HLA in healthy donors (TCRdb year 2017). As for the study more broadly: In an earlier analysis of about 560 of the donors, approximately 260 Gb of sequence data and about 110 million unique TCR beta sequences from 150 million to 200 million T cells were reported. In addition to the first cohort of roughly 670 subjects, a separate validation cohort of 130 or so different subjects was used. Across some 400 genotyped donors of the cohort, an average of approximately 200,000 unique TCR beta nucleotide sequences per donor were sequenced, and 15% to 20% of those sequences were non-productive. Every discovery cohort repertoire had been produced on one sequencing platform. The T cell repertoires of roughly 660 subjects were profiled by immunosequencing and related to cytomegalovirus serostatus. An earlier analysis of 587 of the donors used high-throughput TCR beta sequencing to judge whether each TCR beta V gene segment behaved as functional or pseudogenic. A later genetic analysis took genome-wide SNP genotypes for about 65% of the 666 donors and used that subset as a discovery cohort. In a later analysis, previously published TCR beta repertoires from some 640 donors were re-analyzed and high-resolution HLA genotyping was added so that TCR occurrence patterns could be studied. The number of typed donors differed by locus: about 620-640 for A, B, C, DRB1 and DQB1; some 500 for DQA1; 606 for DPA1; and about 450 for DPB1. To predict cytomegalovirus infection status, the study combined high-throughput TCR immunosequencing, statistical association of individual TCRs with disease status, and machine learning. HLA typing covered class I and class II loci at four-digit resolution. Donor age, sex, ethnicity and CMV serostatus were collected together with the repertoire data. The study aimed to test whether signatures of past pathogen exposure could be identified by cataloging public T cell receptors. An early release covering roughly 640 HLA-typed donors comprised about 320 gigabases of sequencing data and roughly 85 million unique TCR sequences. Rather than drawing on any new phenotypic data, the later analysis identified candidate immune exposures from TCR beta sequences and the way those sequences occurred across donors. Among the approximately 420 genotyped donors, around 79% belonged to the genetic ancestry cluster associated with self-reported Caucasian donors. Five DR-DQ haplotypes were handled as single units for association and clustering because linkage in the cohort was strong. Overall results and qualifications from the work: Across donors, most TCR sequences were observed very rarely, whereas some public TCRs were present in many individuals. In a later genetic analysis, fewer N-insertions in productive TCRs were reported among donors in an Asian-associated ancestry cluster than the roughly 710-donor mean. An earlier analysis of around 600 of the donors showed that most TCR beta V segments appeared in productive rearrangements either about 87% or about 30% of the time, which broadly matched IMGT annotations. In a later analysis, most CMV-associated TCR beta chains were found to appear HLA-restricted, with HLA associations seemingly driven largely by CMV exposure. The cohort was sequenced for TCR beta chains only, and without alpha or paired-chain data the features that could be detected were limited. Some IMGT-functional V segments, including TRBV6-2 and TRBV6-3, could not be distinguished by the 87-base-pair reads and were therefore excluded. A further reported finding was that TCR beta sequences accurately predicted the HLA-A and HLA-B alleles for most subjects in the first cohort. A later analysis reported that several top co-occurrence clusters appeared linked to parvovirus B19, influenza, CMV and Epstein-Barr virus. Because HLA typing was unavailable for some donors at each locus, only the typed subset was used in association tests. In a later analysis, HLA-associated TCR beta chains showed more clonal expansion and lower generation probabilities than non-associated chains that were equally common. Three of the identified cytomegalovirus-associated TCR beta chains were confirmed in vitro to be specific for cytomegalovirus antigens. According to the authors, the approach could potentially be generalized to other disease states and immunological phenotypes. In a later analysis, the rate of TCR association differed among HLA loci, with DRB1 alleles having the most associated TCRs and HLA-C alleles having the fewest. A cluster of highly shared sequence variants was judged likely to be a technical artifact of the sequencing pipeline. In the study, approximately 150 TCR beta chains were listed as associated with cytomegalovirus. In both the original and validation cohorts, the classifier was reported to diagnose cytomegalovirus status with high specificity and sensitivity. An association between a missense DCLRE1C variant and V-gene and J-gene trimming of TCR beta chains was found in a later genetic analysis and replicated in an independent cohort. Roughly 15 rarely observed V segments, including chromosome 9 orphons, were excluded from the earlier analysis of almost 600 of the donors because counts were too low. CMV serostatus was the only immune exposure information available for the cohort. In a later analysis, some 18,000 TCR beta sequences were associated with specific HLA alleles at a false discovery rate of 0.05. Linkage disequilibrium might explain the correlated functional status among segregating V segments, but an unknown experimental factor could not be excluded. Sequencing depth was assumed to be roughly uniform across donors in the presence/absence analyses, though that assumption may not hold. Assigning TCR associations to individual alleles was difficult when HLA alleles, especially DR and DQ, strongly co-occurred.

The cohort comprised 670 or so healthy bone marrow donors. Cohort members were all nominally healthy when sampled, although unrecorded immune exposures were likely present. The donor was CMV seropositive and was included in the group of approximately 310 seropositive cohort members. A peripheral blood sample was provided by each donor, and peripheral blood mononuclear cells were used for TCR beta sequencing. The Qiagen DNeasy Blood Extraction Kit was used to extract genomic DNA from the blood cell samples. Concerning this clone itself: Its target antigen remains unknown. No much larger clonotype is one base removed from it; base qualities were not supplied.

Library preparation employed the immunoSEQ multiplex PCR assay. For the multiplex PCR, a mixture combining 60 forward primers for TCR Vbeta segments and 13 reverse primers for TCR Jbeta segments was used. The CDR3 region of rearranged TCR beta genes was amplified from genomic DNA by a multiplex PCR assay. Amplified TCR beta libraries were sequenced as 87-base-pair reads on the Illumina HiSeq System. The paper's processing steps were these. A later analysis tallied approximately 87 million unique TCR beta chains across the roughly 610 repertoires, and around 12 million of those chains were shared by two or more donors. To remove PCR and sequencing errors, raw reads were error-corrected and collapsed into unique sequences using a nearest-neighbor algorithm that merged closely related sequences. V, D and J gene segments were assigned by aligning CDR3 sequences to IMGT reference sequences. For a sequence to be retained, at least a six-nucleotide match to both a V gene segment and a J gene segment was required. Rearrangements were classified as productive when the CDR3 lacked stop codons and remained in frame with V and J, and all other rearrangements were classified as non-productive. CDR3 was defined according to IMGT convention as the region running from the second conserved V-encoded cysteine to the conserved J-encoded phenylalanine. The earlier analysis of 587 of the donors excluded sequences that lacked an unambiguous match to a single V gene segment. In an earlier analysis of roughly 500 of the donors, V segments were called functional above 56.7% productive rearrangements and were called segregating when the between-donor standard deviation exceeded 5%. A statistical classification framework was built to diagnose cytomegalovirus status from the catalog of TCR beta chain sequences. In a later analysis, V and J genes were assigned by comparing TCR nucleotide sequences against IMGT/GENE-DB human TR gene sequences. The TCRdist pipeline was used in a later analysis to assign CDR3 sequences and most-parsimonious VDJ recombination scenarios. In a later analysis, each TCR beta chain was defined by its CDR3 amino acid sequence together with its V-gene family, and reads lacking a unique V-gene family were excluded. As a way to deal with suspected cross-contamination and a sequencing artifact, a later analysis dropped under 600 nucleotide sequences that were highly shared and had low generation probability. For each public chain, a later analysis derived a clonal expansion index from normalized ranks of inferred template counts within each repertoire. In a later analysis, generation probabilities were computed using a VDJ recombination model fitted to out-of-frame rearrangements, and the results were checked against IGoR. In a later analysis, TCR-TCR, TCR-HLA and TCR-CMV co-occurrence was scored with hypergeometric tests, and a repertoire-size bias correction was applied to TCR pairs. To estimate false discovery rates, a later analysis permuted the HLA or CMV assignments 20 times. In a later analysis, co-occurring TCRs were grouped using DBSCAN, and TCRdist sequence similarity was added for clustering within HLA-allele-positive subsets. Repertoires with fewer than 30,000 or more than 120,000 public chains were left out of co-occurrence clustering, as were about 5 repertoires with anomalous nucleotide sharing. Held by TCRdb, this immuneACCESS table contains in-frame sequences only and omits some clones. Under half of the omission traces to an unresolved V gene where checked; the cause of the rest is unknown. That table supplies the V and J calls and clone size; D and trimming were determined from the DNA. Within this sample are approximately 170,000 clones, with about 84% of them counted one time only. The top ten clones comprise 1% to 1.5% of the sample.

The germline V gene encodes CDR1 SGDLS and CDR2 YYNGEE. A distance of 11 bases separates the germline ends of V and J, which lose 0 bases and 8 bases respectively. The CDR3 runs 13 amino acids, cysteine and phenylalanine included. Just the 39-base CDR3 DNA is kept, in frame starting at base 1. This chain joins TRBV9 to TRBJ1-1, with no confidently assigned D gene. The receptor comes from a man aged 50-60 years in good health and CMV-seropositive. Specimen: PBMCs. Here is the DNA: TGTGCCAGCAGCGTAGGCCGCGCGGGGGAAGCTTTCTTT. Its product reads: CASSVGRAGEAFF.